This TCR beta chain originates from a study of early T cells in non-severe SARS-CoV-2 infection. The CDR3 length is 16 residues. The V gene lost 2 bases and the J gene lost 5 bases, with 18 bases spanning the gap. CDR1 MNHNS and CDR2 SASEGT come from the germline V gene. MiXCR was run by TCRdb on the 5' RACE reads, yielding one entry per CDR3 protein. The data hold tens of thousands of distinct CDR3 sequences, with around 10% observed a single time. The rearrangement links TRBV6-1 to TRBJ1-1; TRBD1 might be the D (5 bases). The sequence was obtained from an adult who was a healthcare worker with PCR-confirmed SARS-CoV-2 infection or an uninfected control (not recorded which). Specimen: whole blood, collected at baseline. The CDR3 DNA reads as TGTGCCAGCAGTGAAATTCCGGGGCCGATTTCGACTGAAGCTTTCTTT. Translation: CASSEIPGPISTEAFF.